This T cell receptor beta chain was sequenced for a study of response to subunit inactivated influenza vaccine. Findings and caveats of the study: The authors offered the suggestion that each seasonal influenza vaccination recruits few new T cells.

Germline lookup yields CDR1 ENHRY and CDR2 SYGVKD. The CDR3 spans 15 residues. Trimming removed 0 bases at V and 3 bases at J, with 9 bases between. TCRdb processed the RT-PCR reads anew with MiXCR; each CDR3 protein has one entry. This table has about 160,000 distinct CDR3 sequences, roughly a tenth appearing once. Remarks on this clonotype: No antigen is known for it.

The chain recombines TRBV10-3 with TRBJ1-5; D ambiguous. Sequenced material: non-naive T cells sorted from PBMCs, taken around seven weeks after vaccination. The receptor's source is a man aged 50 or older who received an inactivated influenza vaccine. For the CDR3, the DNA is TGTGCCATCAGTGAGTCGGGTCAGCTCAATCAGCCCCAGCATTTT. Translating gives CAISESGQLNQPQHF.